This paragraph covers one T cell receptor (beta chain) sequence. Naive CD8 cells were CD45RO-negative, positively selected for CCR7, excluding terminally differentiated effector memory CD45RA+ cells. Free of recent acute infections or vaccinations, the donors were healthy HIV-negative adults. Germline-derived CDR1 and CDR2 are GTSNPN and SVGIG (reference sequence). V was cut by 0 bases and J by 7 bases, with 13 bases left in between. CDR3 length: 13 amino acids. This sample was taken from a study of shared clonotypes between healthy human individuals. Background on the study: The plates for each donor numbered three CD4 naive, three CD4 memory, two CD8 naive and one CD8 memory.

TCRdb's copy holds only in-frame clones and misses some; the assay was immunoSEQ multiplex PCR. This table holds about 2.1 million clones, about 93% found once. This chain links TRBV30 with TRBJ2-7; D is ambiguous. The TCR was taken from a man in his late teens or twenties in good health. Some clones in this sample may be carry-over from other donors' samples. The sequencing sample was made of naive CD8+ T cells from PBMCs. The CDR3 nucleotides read TGTGCCTGGAGTGTACCCGTGGGGAAAGAGCAGTACTTC. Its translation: CAWSVPVGKEQYF.